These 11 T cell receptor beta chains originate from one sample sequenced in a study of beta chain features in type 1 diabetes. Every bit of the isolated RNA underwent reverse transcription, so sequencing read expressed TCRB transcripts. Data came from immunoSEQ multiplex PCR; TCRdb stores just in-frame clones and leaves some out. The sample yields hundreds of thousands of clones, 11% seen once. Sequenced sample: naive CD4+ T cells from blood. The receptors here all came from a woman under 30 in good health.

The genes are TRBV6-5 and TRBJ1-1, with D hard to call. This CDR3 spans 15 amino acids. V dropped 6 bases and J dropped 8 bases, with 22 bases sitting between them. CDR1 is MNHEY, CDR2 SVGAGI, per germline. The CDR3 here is CASRVIALARGEAFF. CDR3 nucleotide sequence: TGTGCCAGCAGGGTAATCGCCTTGGCCCGAGGGGAAGCTTTCTTT.

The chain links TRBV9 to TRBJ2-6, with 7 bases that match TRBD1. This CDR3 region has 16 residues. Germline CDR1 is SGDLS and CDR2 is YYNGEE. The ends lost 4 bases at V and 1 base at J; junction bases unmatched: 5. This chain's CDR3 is CASSLQGQSGANVLTF. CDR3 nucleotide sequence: TGTGCCAGCAGCTTACAGGGGCAATCTGGGGCCAACGTCCTGACTTTC.

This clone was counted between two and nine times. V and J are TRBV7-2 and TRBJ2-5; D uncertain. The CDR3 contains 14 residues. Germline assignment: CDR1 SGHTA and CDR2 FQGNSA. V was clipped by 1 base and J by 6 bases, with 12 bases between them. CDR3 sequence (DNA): TGTGCCAGCAGCTTAGAGTCTTGGACGAAGACCCAGTACTTC. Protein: CASSLESWTKTQYF.

The CDR3 sequence: CASSRRRGELYGYTF. In nucleotides, the CDR3 is TGCGCCAGCAGCCGCCGTCGGGGAGAGCTCTATGGCTACACCTTC. The rearrangement joins TRBV4-3 to TRBJ1-2; unclear D gene. The CDR3 totals 15 residues. Between the trimmed V and J ends, which lost 4 bases and 4 bases, there was a span of 16 bases. CDR1 LGHNA and CDR2 YSLEER come from the germline V gene.

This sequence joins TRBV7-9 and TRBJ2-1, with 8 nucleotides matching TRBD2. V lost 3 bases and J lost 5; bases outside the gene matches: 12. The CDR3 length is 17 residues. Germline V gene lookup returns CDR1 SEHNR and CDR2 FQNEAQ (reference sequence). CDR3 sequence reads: CASSFPIAGKPHNEQFF. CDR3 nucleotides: TGTGCCAGCAGCTTCCCCATAGCGGGGAAGCCCCACAATGAGCAGTTCTTC.

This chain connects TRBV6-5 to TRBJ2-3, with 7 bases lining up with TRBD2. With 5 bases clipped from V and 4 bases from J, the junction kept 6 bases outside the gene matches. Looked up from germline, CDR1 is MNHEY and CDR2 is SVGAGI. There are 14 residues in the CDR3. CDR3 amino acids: CASSPGLDPDTQYF. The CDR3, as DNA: TGTGCCAGCAGTCCCGGACTAGACCCAGATACGCAGTATTTT.

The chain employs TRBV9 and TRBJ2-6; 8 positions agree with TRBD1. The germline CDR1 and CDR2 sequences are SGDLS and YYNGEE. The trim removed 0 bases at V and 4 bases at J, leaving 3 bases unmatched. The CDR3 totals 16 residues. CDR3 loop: CASSVGDRLGANVLTF. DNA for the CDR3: TGTGCCAGCAGCGTAGGGGACAGGCTCGGGGCCAACGTCCTGACTTTC.

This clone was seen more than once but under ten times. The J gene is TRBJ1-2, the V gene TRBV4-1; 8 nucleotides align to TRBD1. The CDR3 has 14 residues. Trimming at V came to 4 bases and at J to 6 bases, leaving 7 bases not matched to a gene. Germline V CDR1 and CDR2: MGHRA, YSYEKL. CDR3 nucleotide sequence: TGCGCCAGCAGCCGGGACAGGTACGGCCATGGCTACACCTTC. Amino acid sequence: CASSRDRYGHGYTF.

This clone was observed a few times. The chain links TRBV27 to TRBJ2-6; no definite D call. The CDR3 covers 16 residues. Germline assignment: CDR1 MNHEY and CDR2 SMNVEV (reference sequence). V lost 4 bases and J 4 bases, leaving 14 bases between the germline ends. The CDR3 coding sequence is TGTGCCAGCAGTTCTTCTCCTCTTACGGGGGCCAACGTCCTGACTTTC. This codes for CASSSSPLTGANVLTF.

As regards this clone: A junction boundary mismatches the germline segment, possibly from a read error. The CDR3 DNA is TGTGCCAGCAGTGAAAGGACAGGGGGCATCACCCCGAACGCTGAAGCTTTCTTT. Translating gives CASSERTGGITPNAEAFF. This chain connects TRBV2 to TRBJ1-1; 11 positions agree with TRBD1. The CDR3 runs 18 residues. Germline V gene data show CDR1 as SNHLY and CDR2 as FYNNEI.

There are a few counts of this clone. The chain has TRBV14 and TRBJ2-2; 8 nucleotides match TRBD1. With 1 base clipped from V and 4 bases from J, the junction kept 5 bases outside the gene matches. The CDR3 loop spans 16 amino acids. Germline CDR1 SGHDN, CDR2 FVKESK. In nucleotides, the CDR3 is TGTGCCAGCAGCCAAGCCGGACAGGGAGGCACCGGGGAGCTGTTTTTT. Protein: CASSQAGQGGTGELFF.